This TCR beta chain was recovered during a study of T-cell memory formation after mild COVID-19. This clonotype was observed a handful of times. Germline lookup yields CDR1 LGHNA and CDR2 YNFKEQ. Trimming left V 3 bases short and J 4 bases short, with 14 bases between. The CDR3 extends over 15 amino acids. TCRdb used MiXCR to reprocess the 5' RACE reads, holding one entry per CDR3 protein. The table has fewer than 400,000 distinct CDR3 sequences, 10% to 15% seen once; the top ten hold about 20%. The TCR was taken from a man younger than 35 who had mild COVID-19 (a few samples of this study predate the infection). Cell type and time point are not known. The chain links TRBV4-2 to TRBJ2-3; D perhaps matches TRBD1 (5 bases). The sample comprised PBMCs or a T cell subset sorted from them (not recorded which). The CDR3 DNA sequence: TGTGCCAGCAGCCATACGGACACACGCCCAGATACGCAGTATTTT. Translation gives CASSHTDTRPDTQYF.